A selection of T cell receptor beta chains follows, all from one sample in a study of blood T cell repertoires in COVID-19. Profiling relied on immunoSEQ multiplex PCR, and the TCRdb table lists in-frame clones only, not all of them. The repertoire holds more than 90,000 clones, with about 71% as singletons. The specimen sequenced was peripheral blood. Source of these receptors: a woman aged 55-69 years in a cohort sampled during active or convalescent COVID-19. Both conserved end residues are part of each CDR3. D genes are given only for firm matches. Expanded clones are given a class, and other clones once, few, many or no size at all.

V gene	D gene	clone size	J gene	CDR3 protein	CDR3 DNA
TRBV6-6	-	few	TRBJ1-5	CASSFGGNNQPQHF	TGTGCCAGCAGTTTCGGGGGTAACAATCAGCCCCAGCATTTT
TRBV6-6	-	few	TRBJ1-5	CASSPWAYQPQHF	TGTGCCAGCAGTCCCTGGGCATATCAGCCCCAGCATTTT
TRBV5-8	-	-	TRBJ2-3	CASSFGVGARTDTQYF	TGTGCCAGCAGCTTTGGAGTGGGGGCCCGCACAGATACGCAGTATTTT
TRBV18	-	-	TRBJ1-1	CASSPNRVGTEAFF	TGTGCCAGCTCGCCTAACAGGGTCGGCACTGAAGCTTTCTTT
TRBV2	-	once	TRBJ2-5	CASHPLALVGETQYF	TGTGCCAGCCACCCTCTAGCGCTGGTGGGAGAGACCCAGTACTTC
TRBV15	-	-	TRBJ1-6	CATAQGYNSPLHF	TGTGCCACCGCCCAGGGCTATAATTCACCCCTCCACTTT
TRBV7-9	TRBD1	few	TRBJ2-5	CASSLASQGAGQETQYF	TGTGCCAGCAGCTTAGCCTCACAGGGGGCAGGACAAGAGACCCAGTACTTC
TRBV3-1/TRBV3-2	-	-	TRBJ2-7	CASSQGTVITYEQYF	TGTGCCAGCAGCCAAGGGACAGTGATAACCTACGAGCAGTACTTC
TRBV6-4	-	-	TRBJ1-2	CASSDSGGYGYTF	TGTGCCAGCAGTGACTCTGGGGGGTATGGCTACACCTTC
TRBV7-6	TRBD2	-	TRBJ2-5	CASSLRGAPQETQYF	TGTGCCAGCAGCCTGCGGGGGGCCCCCCAAGAGACCCAGTACTTC
TRBV2	TRBD2	-	TRBJ2-3	CASKLAGAFTDTQYF	TGTGCCAGCAAATTAGCGGGGGCCTTCACAGATACGCAGTATTTT
TRBV3-1/TRBV3-2	-	-	TRBJ2-3	CASSLLRADTQYF	TGTGCCAGCAGCCTTCTTCGGGCAGATACGCAGTATTTT
TRBV4-1	TRBD1	-	TRBJ1-5	CASSQPHGQGDYSNQPQHF	TGCGCCAGCAGCCAGCCCCATGGACAGGGAGACTATAGCAATCAGCCCCAGCATTTT
TRBV27	-	few	TRBJ1-6	CASSSGGSNSPLHF	TGTGCCAGCAGCTCTGGGGGGTCTAATTCACCCCTCCACTTT
TRBV19	TRBD1	once	TRBJ1-5	CASIPSGQQYQPQHF	TGTGCCAGTATCCCCTCGGGACAGCAATATCAGCCCCAGCATTTT
TRBV2	TRBD1	-	TRBJ1-2	CASSRTGANYGYTF	TGTGCCAGCAGTCGGACAGGGGCAAACTATGGCTACACCTTC
TRBV6-5	TRBD1	-	TRBJ2-7	CASRGQGVSYEQYF	TGTGCCAGCAGAGGACAGGGAGTCTCCTACGAGCAGTACTTC
TRBV5-1	TRBD1	few	TRBJ2-7	CASSRDSGSYEQYF	TGCGCCAGCAGTCGGGACAGCGGATCCTACGAGCAGTACTTC
TRBV2	-	-	TRBJ2-4	CASSTGIENIQYF	TGTGCCAGCAGTACGGGTATAGAGAACATTCAGTACTTC
TRBV11-2	TRBD2	-	TRBJ2-2	CASSLTSGGANTGELFF	TGTGCCAGCAGCTTGACTAGCGGGGGGGCGAACACCGGGGAGCTGTTTTTT
TRBV7-8	-	-	TRBJ2-1	CASSLTSSYNEQFF	TGTGCCAGCAGCTTAACAAGCTCCTACAATGAGCAGTTCTTC
TRBV7-2	TRBD2	-	TRBJ2-4	CASSLGDRLAGVQYF	TGTGCCAGCAGCTTAGGAGACCGACTAGCGGGGGTTCAGTACTTC
TRBV6-5	-	-	TRBJ2-7	CASSLTGHYEQYF	TGTGCCAGCAGTTTGACAGGACACTACGAGCAGTACTTC
TRBV6-6	TRBD1	-	TRBJ1-3	CASSYGGQGLGNTIYF	TGTGCCAGCAGTTACGGGGGACAGGGACTTGGAAACACCATATATTTT
TRBV6-4	-	once	TRBJ1-6	CASSDSWDISKGSYNSPLHF	TGTGCCAGCAGTGACTCGTGGGACATCTCAAAAGGATCCTATAATTCACCCCTCCACTTT
TRBV19	-	-	TRBJ1-4	CASSVQGTNEKLFF	TGTGCCAGTAGCGTACAGGGCACAAATGAAAAACTGTTTTTT
TRBV5-1	TRBD1	many	TRBJ1-2	CASSQQGGSYSMGYTF	TGCGCCAGCTCACAACAGGGGGGTTCCTATTCTATGGGCTACACCTTC
TRBV12-3/TRBV12-4	-	-	TRBJ1-2	CASRIREERGYTF	TGTGCCAGCAGGATCAGGGAAGAGCGTGGCTACACCTTC
TRBV14	TRBD1	-	TRBJ2-5	CASSQGQGGHRPQYF	TGTGCCAGCAGCCAAGGTCAAGGGGGCCACAGACCCCAGTACTTC
TRBV18	TRBD2	-	TRBJ2-7	CASSPNARGGGFSYEQYF	TGTGCCAGCTCACCGAATGCCCGGGGGGGCGGCTTCTCCTACGAGCAGTACTTC
TRBV30	-	-	TRBJ1-1	CAWSVSGAEAFF	TGTGCCTGGAGTGTTTCGGGGGCTGAAGCTTTCTTT
TRBV4-3	TRBD2	-	TRBJ2-7	CASSQERTSGVYEQYF	TGCGCCAGCAGCCAAGAAAGGACTAGCGGAGTCTACGAGCAGTACTTC
TRBV4-1	-	-	TRBJ1-5	CASSQGTVEDQPQHF	TGCGCCAGCAGCCAAGGAACAGTTGAAGATCAGCCCCAGCATTTT